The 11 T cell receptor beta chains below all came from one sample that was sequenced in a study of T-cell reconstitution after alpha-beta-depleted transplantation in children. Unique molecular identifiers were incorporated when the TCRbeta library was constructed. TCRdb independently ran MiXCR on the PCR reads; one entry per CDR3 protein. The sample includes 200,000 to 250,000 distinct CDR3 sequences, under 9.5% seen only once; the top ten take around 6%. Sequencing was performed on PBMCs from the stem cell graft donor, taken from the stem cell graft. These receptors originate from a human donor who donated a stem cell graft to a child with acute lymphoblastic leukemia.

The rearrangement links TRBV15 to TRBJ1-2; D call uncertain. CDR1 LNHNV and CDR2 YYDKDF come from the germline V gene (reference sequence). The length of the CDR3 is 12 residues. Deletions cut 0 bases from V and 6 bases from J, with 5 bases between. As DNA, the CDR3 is TGTGCCACCAGCAGAGAGCCGGATGGCTACACCTTC. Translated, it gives CATSREPDGYTF. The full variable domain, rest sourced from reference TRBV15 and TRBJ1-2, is DAMVIQNPRYQVTQFGKPVTLSCSQTLNHNVMYWYQQKSSQAPKLLFHYYDKDFNNEADTPDNFQSRRPNTSFCFLDIRSPGLGDTAMYLCATSREPDGYTFGSGTRLTVV.

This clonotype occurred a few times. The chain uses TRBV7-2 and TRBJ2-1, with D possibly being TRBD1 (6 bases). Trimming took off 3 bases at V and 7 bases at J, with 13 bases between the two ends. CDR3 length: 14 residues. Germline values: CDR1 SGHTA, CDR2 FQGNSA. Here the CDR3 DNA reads TGTGCCAGCAGCTTCCGAGCAGGGGATAATGAGCAGTTCTTC. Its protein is CASSFRAGDNEQFF.

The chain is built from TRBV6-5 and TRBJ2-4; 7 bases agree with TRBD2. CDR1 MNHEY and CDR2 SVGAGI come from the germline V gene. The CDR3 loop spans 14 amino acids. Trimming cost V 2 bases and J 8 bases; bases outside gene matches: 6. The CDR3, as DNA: TGTGCCAGCAGTTACAGGGAGGGGACGGACATTCAGTACTTC. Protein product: CASSYREGTDIQYF.

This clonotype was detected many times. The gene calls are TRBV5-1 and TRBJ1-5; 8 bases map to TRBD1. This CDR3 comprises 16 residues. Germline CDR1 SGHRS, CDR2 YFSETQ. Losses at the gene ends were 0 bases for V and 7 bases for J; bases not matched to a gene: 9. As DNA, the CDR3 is TGCGCCAGCAGCTTGGATGGCAGGGGGCGTGAACAGCCCCAGCATTTT. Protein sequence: CASSLDGRGREQPQHF.

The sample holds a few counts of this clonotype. As DNA, the CDR3 is TGCGCCAGCAGCTTGGGGTCAGGGCCGGATCAGCCCCAGCATTTT. Translated: CASSLGSGPDQPQHF. This chain uses TRBV5-1 with TRBJ1-5, with D tentatively TRBD1 (5 bases). This CDR3 is built from 15 residues. Trimming took 0 bases from V and 5 from J, leaving 12 bases between them. Germline CDR1 and CDR2: SGHRS and YFSETQ.

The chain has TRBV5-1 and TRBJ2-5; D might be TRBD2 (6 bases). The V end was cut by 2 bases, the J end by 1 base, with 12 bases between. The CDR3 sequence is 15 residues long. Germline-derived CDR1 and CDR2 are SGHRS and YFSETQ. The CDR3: CASSFGAGIQETQYF. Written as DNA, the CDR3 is TGCGCCAGCAGCTTTGGCGCGGGGATCCAAGAGACCCAGTACTTC. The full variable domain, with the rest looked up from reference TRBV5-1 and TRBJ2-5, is KAGVTQTPRYLIKTRGQQVTLSCSPISGHRSVSWYQQTPGQGLQFLFEYFSETQRNKGNFPGRFSGRQFSNSRSEMNVSTLELGDSALYLCASSFGAGIQETQYFGPGTRLLVL.

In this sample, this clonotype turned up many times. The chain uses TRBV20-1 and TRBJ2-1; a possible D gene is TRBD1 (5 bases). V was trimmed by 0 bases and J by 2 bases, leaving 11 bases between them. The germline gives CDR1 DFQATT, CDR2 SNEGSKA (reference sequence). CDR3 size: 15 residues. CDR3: CSARDLGHTYNEQFF. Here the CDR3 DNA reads TGCAGTGCTAGAGATCTCGGACATACCTACAATGAGCAGTTCTTC.

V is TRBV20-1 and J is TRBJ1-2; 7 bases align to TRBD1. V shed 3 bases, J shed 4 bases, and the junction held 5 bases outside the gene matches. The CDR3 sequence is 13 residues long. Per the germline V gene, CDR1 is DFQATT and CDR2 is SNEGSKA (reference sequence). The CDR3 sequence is CSASAQGIYGYTF. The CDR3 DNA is TGCAGTGCTAGCGCACAGGGGATCTATGGCTACACCTTC.

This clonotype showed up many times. The CDR3 loop is CSALGGGNTEAFF. The CDR3 bases are TGCAGTGCTTTGGGGGGGGGGAACACTGAAGCTTTCTTT. The chain couples TRBV20-1 to TRBJ1-1, with TRBD1 as a possible D gene (5 bases). The CDR3 totals 13 residues. Looked up from germline, CDR1 is DFQATT and CDR2 is SNEGSKA (reference sequence). The V end lost 5 bases, the J end lost 1 base, and 11 bases lay between the germline ends.

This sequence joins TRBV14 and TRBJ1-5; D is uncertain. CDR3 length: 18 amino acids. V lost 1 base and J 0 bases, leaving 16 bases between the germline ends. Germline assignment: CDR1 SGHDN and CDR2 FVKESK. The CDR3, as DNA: TGTGCCAGCAGCCAAGGCAGGAGTCGGGTTTATAGCAATCAGCCCCAGCATTTT. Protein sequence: CASSQGRSRVYSNQPQHF.

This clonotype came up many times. The CDR3 spells CAISGPPRTADTQYF. The CDR3 DNA reads TGTGCCATCAGTGGGCCTCCTAGGACGGCAGATACGCAGTATTTT. The rearrangement links TRBV10-3 to TRBJ2-3; D is undetermined. CDR1 and CDR2 from the germline V gene are ENHRY and SYGVKD. Between the trimmed V and J ends, which lost 4 bases and 4 bases, there was a span of 15 bases. CDR3 length: 15 residues.